This T cell receptor (beta chain) was obtained from a study of CD8 T cells in Susac syndrome. Study-wide background: Patients with Susac syndrome were therapy-naive, treated with corticosteroids, or treated with intravenous immunoglobulin alone when blood was collected.

Random hexamers were used to reverse transcribe an amount of roughly 0.5 to 1 ug RNA. TCR beta CDR3 was amplified by immunoSEQ covering 54 Vbeta and 13 Jbeta. MiXCR was run by TCRdb on the immunoSEQ multiplex PCR reads, yielding one entry per CDR3 protein. There are more than 200,000 distinct CDR3 sequences in the sample; about 95% occur only once, and 0.15% lies in the top ten. This CDR3 is built from 15 residues. Germline CDR1 reads DFQATT; CDR2 reads SNEGSKA (reference sequence). Trimming cost V 5 bases and J 1 base; bases outside gene matches: 5. Sequencing of TCR beta was carried out in blood CD8+ and CD4+ T cells. The diagnostic criteria for definite or probable disease, as recently defined, were met by the patients with Susac syndrome.

The chain has TRBV20-1 and TRBJ2-4, with TRBD2 identical over 10 bases. Material for sequencing was CD4+ T cells from PBMCs. The origin of this receptor is a human donor with Susac syndrome. CDR3 sequence reads: CSAGDSGGAKNIQYF. CDR3 in DNA: TGCAGTGCTGGGGATAGCGGGGGGGCCAAAAACATTCAGTACTTC.